A single sample is the source of the 23 T cell receptor beta chains below, sequenced in a study of T cell responses to AZD1222 COVID-19 vaccine. Some clones are missing from TCRdb's copy, which holds only in-frame ones; the method was immunoSEQ multiplex PCR. The data show around 86,000 clones, 90% seen once. The specimen was peripheral blood, collected on day 0 of AZD1222 vaccination. These TCRs come from an adult in good health.

This clone was seen a few times. The V gene is TRBV5-1, the J gene TRBJ1-6, with D maybe TRBD1 (5 bases). Germline CDR1 is SGHRS and CDR2 is YFSETQ. The CDR3 consists of 15 residues. V was cut by 4 bases and J by 8 bases, with 16 bases left in between. The CDR3 loop reads CASSIQEPDDSPLHF. In DNA form, the CDR3 reads TGCGCCAGCAGCATACAGGAGCCGGATGATTCACCCCTCCACTTT.

This chain connects TRBV2 to TRBJ1-6, with D possibly matching TRBD1 (6 bases). CDR1 is SNHLY and CDR2 is FYNNEI in the germline V gene. CDR3 length: 15 residues. V was trimmed by 6 bases and J by 6 bases, leaving 15 bases between them. Written as DNA, the CDR3 is TGTGCCAGCAGACCGGCGGAGGGGGTTAATTCACCCCTCCACTTT. Its translation: CASRPAEGVNSPLHF.

The chain couples TRBV27 to TRBJ2-1, with TRBD2 matching over 15 bases. The CDR3 runs 18 residues. CDR1 is MNHEY and CDR2 is SMNVEV in the germline V gene (reference sequence). V trimming: 6 bases; J trimming: 4 bases; junction bases outside the gene matches: 10. The CDR3 DNA follows: TGTGCCAGCAGCCCCGGACTAGCGGGGGGGCCCTCTTACAATGAGCAGTTCTTC. Translation: CASSPGLAGGPSYNEQFF.

The rearrangement links TRBV5-1 to TRBJ2-3; 9 bases are shared with TRBD2. The germline V gene has CDR1 SGHRS and CDR2 YFSETQ. The J segment lost 4 bases and the V segment lost 2 bases, leaving 5 bases of the junction unmatched. This CDR3 is 15 amino acids long. The CDR3 spells CASSFGLATADTQYF. The CDR3 DNA sequence: TGCGCCAGCAGCTTCGGACTAGCGACCGCAGATACGCAGTATTTT. Full variable domain (outside the CDR3, taken from reference TRBV5-1 and TRBJ2-3): KAGVTQTPRYLIKTRGQQVTLSCSPISGHRSVSWYQQTPGQGLQFLFEYFSETQRNKGNFPGRFSGRQFSNSRSEMNVSTLELGDSALYLCASSFGLATADTQYFGPGTRLTVL.

The chain uses TRBV4-1 and TRBJ2-7; D assignment may be TRBD1 or TRBD2 (5 bases each). Per the germline V gene, CDR1 is MGHRA and CDR2 is YSYEKL. The CDR3 has 14 amino acids. Between the trimmed V and J ends, which lost 4 bases and 5 bases, there was a span of 15 bases. In DNA form, the CDR3 reads TGCGCCAGCAGCCCGGGGCCTCAGGGTGACGAGCAGTACTTC. Its translation: CASSPGPQGDEQYF.

V and J are TRBV19 and TRBJ1-2, with TRBD1 identical over 9 bases. V was clipped by 5 bases and J by 8 bases; unmatched bases: 21. CDR3 size: 18 residues. The germline CDR1 and CDR2 sequences are LNHDA and SQIVND (reference sequence). CDR3 nucleotide sequence: TGTGCCAGTAGTCCCACCGGCGGGACAGGGTTAGAAGTCCGAGGCTACACCTTC. Protein product: CASSPTGGTGLEVRGYTF.

J is TRBJ1-1 and V is TRBV15; D not certain. From germline, CDR1 is LNHNV and CDR2 YYDKDF (reference sequence). Trimming removed 3 bases at V and 9 bases at J, with 17 bases between. The CDR3 is 14 amino acids. This chain's CDR3 is CATSSVRSSYQAFF. As DNA, the CDR3 is TGTGCCACCAGCAGTGTCCGGTCGAGTTACCAAGCTTTCTTT.

The chain uses TRBV5-1 and TRBJ2-7; TRBD1 is a possible D gene (5 bases). The CDR3 loop spans 17 amino acids. Between the trimmed V and J ends, which lost 0 bases and 0 bases, there was a span of 16 bases. Per germline, CDR1 SGHRS and CDR2 YFSETQ. Here the CDR3 reads CASSLVSGRVSSYEQYF. The CDR3 nucleotides read TGCGCCAGCAGCTTGGTTTCGGGCAGGGTTAGCTCCTACGAGCAGTACTTC.

The chain couples TRBV21-1 to TRBJ2-1; the table's D call, TRBD1, has no DNA check behind it. TRBV21-1 constitutes a pseudogene. CDR3 length: 16 residues. CDR3 residues: CASSKNGHRIGNEQFF. CDR3 nucleotides: TGTGCCAGCAGCAAAAACGGACACCGGATCGGGAATGAGCAGTTCTTC.

The sample holds a few counts of this clone. The V and J genes are TRBV4-3 and TRBJ2-2; TRBD1 aligns across 9 bases. The V gene end was trimmed by 1 base and the J gene end by 3 bases; junction bases not matched to a gene: 6. This CDR3 comprises 17 residues. Germline-derived CDR1 and CDR2 are LGHNA and YSLEER. CDR3 protein: CASSQGTGQGYTGELFF. CDR3 DNA sequence: TGCGCCAGCAGCCAAGGAACTGGACAGGGGTACACCGGGGAGCTGTTTTTT.

The J gene is TRBJ2-7, the V gene TRBV6-5; 7 bases map to TRBD2. Trimming cost V 0 bases and J 7 bases; bases outside gene matches: 6. This CDR3 contains 14 residues. CDR1 is MNHEY and CDR2 is SVGAGI in the germline V gene. The CDR3 region is CASSYSDSGGEQYF. As DNA, the CDR3 is TGTGCCAGCAGTTACTCGGATTCGGGAGGTGAGCAGTACTTC.

The chain is built from TRBV14 and TRBJ2-5; TRBD2 aligns across 9 bases. This CDR3 has 13 amino acids. Trimming at V came to 4 bases and at J to 5 bases, leaving 2 bases not matched to a gene. Germline V CDR1 and CDR2: SGHDN, FVKESK. The CDR3 sequence is CASSLSGGETQYF. The CDR3 DNA reads TGTGCCAGCAGCCTAAGCGGGGGGGAGACCCAGTACTTC.

The V and J genes are TRBV2 and TRBJ2-2; D gene uncertain. V dropped 10 bases and J dropped 6 bases, with 21 bases sitting between them. Germline CDR1 reads SNHLY; CDR2 reads FYNNEI. This CDR3 has 15 residues. The CDR3 sequence: CATQGPTKRPGELFF. CDR3 coding DNA: TGTGCCACCCAAGGACCCACCAAACGCCCCGGGGAGCTGTTTTTT.

CDR3 bases: TGTGCCAGCAGTATCGACGAGGGCCGGCGGTACTTC. Protein product: CASSIDEGRRYF. This chain links TRBV28 with TRBJ2-7; D possibly corresponds to TRBD2 (5 bases). The V gene lost 5 bases and the J gene lost 12 bases, with 17 bases spanning the gap. The CDR3 has 12 amino acids. In germline, CDR1 is MDHEN, CDR2 SYDVKM.

There are a few counts of this clone. V usage is TRBV6-2 or TRBV6-3 and J usage is TRBJ1-1; D ambiguous. The germline CDR1 and CDR2 sequences are MNHEY and SVGEGT. The CDR3 consists of 14 residues. The germline V and J ends were trimmed by 6 bases and 1 base, with 12 bases remaining between them. Here the CDR3 DNA reads TGTGCCAGCAGCCACTTAAGGAGGAACACTGAAGCTTTCTTT. Translation: CASSHLRRNTEAFF.

CDR3: CASSEALLTSGLYYNEQFF. The CDR3 DNA sequence: TGTGCCAGCAGTGAAGCCCTATTGACTAGCGGGCTGTACTACAATGAGCAGTTCTTC. J is TRBJ2-1 and V is TRBV2; 10 positions agree with TRBD2. Losses at the gene ends were 0 bases for V and 3 bases for J; bases not matched to a gene: 11. The CDR3 is 19 amino acids. CDR1 and CDR2 (germline): SNHLY, FYNNEI.

This clone has just one count. This chain connects TRBV7-2 to TRBJ2-7, with TRBD2 as a possible D gene (6 bases). Germline CDR1 reads SGHTA; CDR2 reads FQGNSA. V was shortened by 4 bases and J by 5 bases, with 18 bases between the two germline ends. This CDR3 region has 15 residues. CDR3 nucleotides: TGTGCCAGCAGCTCCGGGGGTAGAAGGTGGGACGAGCAGTACTTC. Translation gives CASSSGGRRWDEQYF.

This sequence joins TRBV19 and TRBJ1-1; D is uncertain. Trimming cost V 7 bases and J 3 bases, with 9 bases left between them. The CDR3 sequence is 12 residues long. Germline CDR1 LNHDA, CDR2 SQIVND (reference sequence). In nucleotides, the CDR3 is TGTGCCAGTATCTCAGGACACACTGAAGCTTTCTTT. It codes for CASISGHTEAFF.

This chain joins TRBV25-1 and TRBJ1-6, with a tentative D call TRBD1 (5 bases). The germline V and J ends were trimmed by 7 bases and 7 bases, with 20 bases remaining between them. CDR1 is MGHDK and CDR2 is SYGVNS in the germline V gene. This CDR3 has 16 amino acids. The CDR3 region has the DNA TGTGCCAGCACCGTGACCCAGACAGTTGGAAATTCACCCCTCCACTTT. Its translation: CASTVTQTVGNSPLHF.

The chain is built from TRBV5-1 and TRBJ2-7; D might be TRBD1 (5 bases). The V and J ends lost 1 base and 2 bases respectively, with 16 bases between them. CDR1 SGHRS and CDR2 YFSETQ come from the germline V gene. The CDR3 has 16 amino acids. In nucleotides, the CDR3 is TGCGCCAGCAGCTTGACATTAAGTCCAGGGCCCTACGAGCAGTACTTC. Its protein is CASSLTLSPGPYEQYF.

The V call is TRBV18, the J call TRBJ1-4, with 8 bases lining up with TRBD1. The CDR3 runs to 16 residues. Germline CDR1 and CDR2: KGHSH and LQKENI. V shed 5 bases, J shed 0 bases, and the junction held 5 bases outside the gene matches. Written as DNA, the CDR3 is TGTGCCAGCTCATTGGGACAGGTCACAACTAATGAAAAACTGTTTTTT. Translating it yields CASSLGQVTTNEKLFF.

This chain joins TRBV18 and TRBJ2-7, with D maybe TRBD1 (5 bases). V dropped 4 bases and J dropped 5 bases, with 9 bases sitting between them. Germline V CDR1 and CDR2: KGHSH, LQKENI. This CDR3 has 12 amino acids. As DNA, the CDR3 is TGTGCCAGCTCACAAGACAGTGACGAGCAGTACTTC. As protein: CASSQDSDEQYF. Full variable domain (remainder filled in from reference TRBV18 and TRBJ2-7): NAGVMQNPRHLVRRRGQEARLRCSPMKGHSHVYWYRQLPEEGLKFMVYLQKENIIDESGMPKERFSAEFPKEGPSILRIQQVVRGDSAAYFCASSQDSDEQYFGPGTRLTVT.

This chain joins TRBV2 and TRBJ1-2; D possibly corresponds to TRBD1 (6 bases). The V end lost 4 bases, the J end lost 8 bases, and 17 bases lay between the germline ends. CDR1 is SNHLY and CDR2 is FYNNEI in the germline V gene. This CDR3 comprises 14 residues. This CDR3 is CASSAQGRGKGYTF. CDR3 DNA: TGTGCCAGCAGTGCGCAGGGGCGGGGGAAGGGCTACACCTTC.